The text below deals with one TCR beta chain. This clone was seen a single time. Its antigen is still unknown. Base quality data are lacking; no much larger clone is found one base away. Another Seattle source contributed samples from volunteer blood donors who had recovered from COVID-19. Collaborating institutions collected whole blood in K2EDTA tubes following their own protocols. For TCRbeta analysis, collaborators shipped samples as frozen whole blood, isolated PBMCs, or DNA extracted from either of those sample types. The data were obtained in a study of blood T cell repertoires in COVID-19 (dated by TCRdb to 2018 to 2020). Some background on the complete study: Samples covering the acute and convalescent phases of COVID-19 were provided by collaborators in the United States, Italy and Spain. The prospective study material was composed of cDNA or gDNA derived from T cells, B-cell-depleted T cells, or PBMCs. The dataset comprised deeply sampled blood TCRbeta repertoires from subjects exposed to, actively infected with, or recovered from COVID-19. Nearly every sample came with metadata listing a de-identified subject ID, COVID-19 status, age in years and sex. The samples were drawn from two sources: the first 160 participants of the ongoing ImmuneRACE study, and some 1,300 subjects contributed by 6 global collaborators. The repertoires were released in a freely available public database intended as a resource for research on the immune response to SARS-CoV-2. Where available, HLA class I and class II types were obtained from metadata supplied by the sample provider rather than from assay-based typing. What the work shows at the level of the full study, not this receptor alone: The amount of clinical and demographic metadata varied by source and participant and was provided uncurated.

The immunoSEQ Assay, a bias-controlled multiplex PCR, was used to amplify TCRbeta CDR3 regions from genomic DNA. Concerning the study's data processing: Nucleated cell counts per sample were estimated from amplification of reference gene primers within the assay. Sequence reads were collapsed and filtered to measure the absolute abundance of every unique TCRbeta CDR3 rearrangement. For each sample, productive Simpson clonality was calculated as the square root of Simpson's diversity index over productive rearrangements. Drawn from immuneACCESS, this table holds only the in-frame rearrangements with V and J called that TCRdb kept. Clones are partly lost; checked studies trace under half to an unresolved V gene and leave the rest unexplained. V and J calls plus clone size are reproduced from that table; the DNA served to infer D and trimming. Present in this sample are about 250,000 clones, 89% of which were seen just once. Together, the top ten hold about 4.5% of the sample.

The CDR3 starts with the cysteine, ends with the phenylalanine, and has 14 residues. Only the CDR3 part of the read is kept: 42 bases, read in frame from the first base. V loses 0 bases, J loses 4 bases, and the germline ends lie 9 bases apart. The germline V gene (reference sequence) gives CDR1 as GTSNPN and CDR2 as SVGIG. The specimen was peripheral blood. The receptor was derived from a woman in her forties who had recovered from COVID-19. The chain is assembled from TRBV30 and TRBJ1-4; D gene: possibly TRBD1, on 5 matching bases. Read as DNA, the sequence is TGTGCCTGGAGTGTAGGGGCCTTTAATGAAAAACTGTTTTTT. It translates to CAWSVGAFNEKLFF.